What follows are 11 T cell receptor beta chains derived from one specimen sequenced in a study of blood T cell repertoires in COVID-19. Sequencing used immunoSEQ multiplex PCR; TCRdb keeps in-frame clones, though not all of them. The data contain about 140,000 clones, roughly 85% of them singletons. Specimen: peripheral blood. These receptors came from a man aged 45 to 65 with acute or convalescent COVID-19.

The chain is built from TRBV15 and TRBJ2-7; TRBD1 matches at 7 bases. Per germline, CDR1 LNHNV and CDR2 YYDKDF (reference sequence). With 0 bases clipped from V and 0 bases from J, the junction kept 8 bases outside the gene matches. The CDR3 spans 17 residues. The CDR3 bases are TGTGCCACCAGCAGAGATCCCGACAGGGTGAGCTCCTACGAGCAGTACTTC. It is translated as CATSRDPDRVSSYEQYF.

The chain joins TRBV2 to TRBJ2-7; tentative D call: TRBD2 (6 bases). In germline, CDR1 is SNHLY, CDR2 FYNNEI. This CDR3 has 14 residues. Trimming removed 2 bases from V and 10 bases from J, with 18 bases in between. For the CDR3, the DNA is TGTGCCAGCAGTGAAAATCGGGACTCGACGGATCAGTACTTC. Translation gives CASSENRDSTDQYF.

This chain links TRBV6-4 with TRBJ1-2; D not resolved. V was cut by 3 bases and J by 5 bases, with 7 bases left in between. The CDR3 length is 12 residues. Germline V lookup: CDR1 MRHNA, CDR2 SNTAGT. This chain's CDR3 is CASSDSGYGYTF. The CDR3 DNA is TGTGCCAGCAGTGATTCAGGATATGGCTACACCTTC.

The table lists this clone with a few counts. V usage is TRBV9 and J usage is TRBJ2-2; D gene unclear. The CDR3 is 16 residues long. V dropped 4 bases and J dropped 0 bases, with 13 bases sitting between them. Germline CDR1 is SGDLS and CDR2 is YYNGEE. The CDR3 here is CASSPRHLANTGELFF. In DNA, the CDR3 is TGTGCCAGCAGCCCGAGGCACCTCGCGAACACCGGGGAGCTGTTTTTT.

This chain connects TRBV6-5 to TRBJ1-1, with D unresolved. This CDR3 region has 14 residues. V was trimmed by 5 bases and J by 4 bases, leaving 14 bases between them. Germline V gene data show CDR1 as MNHEY and CDR2 as SVGAGI. CDR3 residues: CASSPFGGSTEAFF. CDR3 nucleotide sequence: TGTGCCAGCAGTCCCTTCGGAGGAAGCACTGAAGCTTTCTTT.

The chain recombines TRBV5-8 with TRBJ1-5; 7 nucleotides match TRBD1. The length of the CDR3 is 12 residues. CDR1 and CDR2 (germline): SGHTS, YDEGEE. The V and J ends lost 4 bases and 9 bases, in that order; junction bases with no gene match: 4. CDR3 sequence reads: CASSPGGWPQHF. The CDR3 nucleotides are TGTGCCAGCAGCCCAGGGGGTTGGCCCCAGCATTTT.

The rearrangement joins TRBV7-9 to TRBJ1-1; TRBD1 agrees at 7 bases. CDR1 and CDR2 from the germline V gene are SEHNR and FQNEAQ (reference sequence). Losses at the gene ends were 5 bases for V and 5 bases for J; bases not matched to a gene: 11. CDR3 length equals 15 residues. As DNA, the CDR3 is TGTGCCAGCAGCCCCCTGACAGGGTCGGTGACTGAAGCTTTCTTT. Protein sequence: CASSPLTGSVTEAFF.

This clone was seen a handful of times. The rearrangement links TRBV13 to TRBJ1-2; the D is unclear. There are 14 residues in the CDR3. With 5 bases removed from V and 7 bases from J, the gap between germline ends came to 17 bases. Germline V gene data show CDR1 as PRHDT and CDR2 as FYEKMQ (reference sequence). The CDR3: CASSRRFAGLGYTF. The CDR3, as DNA: TGTGCCAGCAGCCGGAGGTTTGCGGGCCTTGGCTACACCTTC.

This chain links TRBV12-5 with TRBJ2-5; possibly TRBD1 for D (6 bases). The germline V and J ends were trimmed by 7 bases and 4 bases, with 13 bases remaining between them. The CDR3 spans 13 residues. CDR1 is LGHNT and CDR2 is FRNRAP in the germline V gene. CDR3 nucleotide sequence: TGTGCTAGTGCCCTGGGGGCCGGAGAGACCCAGTACTTC. Translated: CASALGAGETQYF.

The chain joins TRBV13 to TRBJ2-1; 15 nucleotides agree with TRBD2. The CDR3 has 18 amino acids. The V segment lost 5 bases and the J segment 5 bases; nucleotides outside the gene matches: 10. CDR1 PRHDT and CDR2 FYEKMQ come from the germline V gene (reference sequence). The CDR3 loop reads CASSPSPGLAGGNNEQFF. CDR3 DNA sequence: TGTGCCAGCAGCCCGTCCCCGGGACTAGCGGGGGGAAACAATGAGCAGTTCTTC.

The chain joins TRBV20-1 to TRBJ2-1; 8 bases align to TRBD2. The ends lost 3 bases at V and 0 bases at J; junction bases unmatched: 7. This CDR3 comprises 16 residues. Germline V gives CDR1 DFQATT, CDR2 SNEGSKA (reference sequence). CDR3 in amino acids: CSASSSGVSSYNEQFF. As DNA, the CDR3 is TGCAGTGCTAGTAGTAGCGGGGTAAGCTCCTACAATGAGCAGTTCTTC.